The 30 T cell receptor beta chains below come from one sample, sequenced in a study of cytomegalovirus exposure and HLA in healthy donors. PCR was performed using 60 Vbeta and 13 Jbeta primers. TCRdb keeps only in-frame clones here, not all; method: immunoSEQ multiplex PCR. The sample contains about 59,000 clones, roughly 80% of which appear only once. The source material was PBMCs. Every receptor here comes from a woman between 40 and 50 years old in good health and CMV-seronegative.

Turning to this clone: One end of the junction is discordant with germline, which a read error may explain. The V and J genes are TRBV7-7 and TRBJ2-7; 7 bases map to TRBD2. The CDR3 extends over 14 amino acids. Per the germline V gene, CDR1 is SSHAT and CDR2 is FNYEAQ (reference sequence). CDR3 protein: CASSLAGQNYEQYF. The CDR3, as DNA: TGTGCTAGCAGCTTAGCGGGCCAGAACTACGAGCAGTACTTC.

V usage is TRBV19 and J usage is TRBJ2-7; D ambiguous. The CDR3 has 12 residues. Germline V lookup: CDR1 LNHDA, CDR2 SQIVND (reference sequence). With 6 bases removed from V and 1 base from J, the gap between germline ends came to 7 bases. The CDR3 here is CASSATSYEQYF. Here the CDR3 DNA reads TGTGCCAGTAGCGCAACATCCTACGAGCAGTACTTC.

This clone was counted a few times. The V gene is TRBV2, the J gene TRBJ2-1, with 8 bases fitting TRBD2. V was pared by 4 bases and J by 4 bases, with 3 bases of the junction left unmatched. The CDR3 loop spans 14 amino acids. CDR1 and CDR2 from the germline V gene are SNHLY and FYNNEI. The CDR3 bases are TGTGCCAGCAGTGTCCTAGCGGGTTACAATGAGCAGTTCTTC. Amino acid sequence: CASSVLAGYNEQFF.

V usage is TRBV5-6 and J usage is TRBJ1-2; D is uncertain. V was clipped by 0 bases and J by 3 bases, with 9 bases between them. Germline CDR1 is SGHDT and CDR2 is YYEEEE. The CDR3 is 14 residues long. Here the CDR3 reads CASSLAGWDYGYTF. CDR3 sequence (DNA): TGTGCCAGCAGCTTGGCCGGGTGGGACTATGGCTACACCTTC.

The CDR3 DNA is TGTGCCAGCAGCTTACAGGGGTACTCTGGAAACACCATATATTTT. Residues: CASSLQGYSGNTIYF. The chain uses TRBV11-2 and TRBJ1-3; a possible D gene is TRBD1 (6 bases). Looked up from germline, CDR1 is SGHAT and CDR2 is FQNNGV. Trimming cost V 2 bases and J 0 bases, with 8 bases left between them. CDR3 size: 15 residues.

The sample holds one count of this clone. The V and J genes are TRBV27 and TRBJ2-5; TRBD2 agrees at 8 bases. The CDR3 contains 14 residues. V dropped 5 bases and J dropped 5; count of bases not matched to a gene: 7. Germline loops: CDR1 MNHEY, CDR2 SMNVEV (reference sequence). CDR3 nucleotide sequence: TGTGCCAGCAGTCCGAGCGGGAGTCTCGAGACCCAGTACTTC. The encoded protein is CASSPSGSLETQYF.

The gene calls are TRBV27 and TRBJ2-7; maybe TRBD2 (5 bases). There are 14 residues in the CDR3. Germline V CDR1 and CDR2: MNHEY, SMNVEV (reference sequence). With 5 bases removed from V and 1 base from J, the gap between germline ends came to 12 bases. CDR3 DNA sequence: TGTGCCAGCAGTCCCGGACTTGGTTCCTACGAGCAGTACTTC. It specifies CASSPGLGSYEQYF.

The chain recombines TRBV27 with TRBJ1-1; 10 nucleotides align to TRBD1. The CDR3 has 15 amino acids. Trimming removed 3 bases from V and 3 bases from J; junction bases left unmatched: 4. Germline lookup yields CDR1 MNHEY and CDR2 SMNVEV (reference sequence). The CDR3 nucleotides are TGTGCCAGCAGTTTCATCGGACAGGGGGACACTGAAGCTTTCTTT. It codes for CASSFIGQGDTEAFF.

This clone turned up a few times. V gene TRBV7-2 combines with J gene TRBJ1-2, with TRBD1 matching over 10 bases. Germline trimming cut 1 base from V and 5 bases from J; bases unmatched to any gene: 4. This CDR3 has 15 amino acids. Per germline, CDR1 SGHTA and CDR2 FQGNSA. CDR3 sequence: CASSLVRDRGYGYTF. CDR3 in DNA: TGTGCCAGCAGCTTAGTGCGGGACAGGGGTTATGGCTACACCTTC.

The chain links TRBV5-6 to TRBJ1-3, with 8 positions matching TRBD1. Germline V gene data show CDR1 as SGHDT and CDR2 as YYEEEE. The CDR3 consists of 19 residues. V lost 0 bases, J lost 3 bases, and 14 bases stayed unmatched. As DNA, the CDR3 is TGTGCCAGCAGCTTGGCAGGGGGCAGGGCGGGCCTTTATGGAAACACCATATATTTT. It translates to CASSLAGGRAGLYGNTIYF.

The chain employs TRBV5-6 and TRBJ2-5; 8 nucleotides match TRBD2. This CDR3 has 16 residues. Trimming took 0 bases from V and 5 from J; bases not matched to a gene: 9. Germline CDR1 SGHDT, CDR2 YYEEEE. The CDR3 coding sequence is TGTGCCAGCAGCTTGGTCTCTGGCGGGAGGAGGGAGACCCAGTACTTC. Translated: CASSLVSGGRRETQYF.

This clone came up once. The V and J genes are TRBV29-1 and TRBJ2-2; 16 bases fit TRBD2. V gave up 2 bases and J gave up 6 bases; unmatched junction bases: 9. The CDR3 length is 18 residues. The germline V gene encodes CDR1 SQVTM and CDR2 ANQGSEA. The CDR3 nucleotides are TGCAGCGTTGAAAAATGGGGACTAGCGGGAGGGAGCGCCGGGGAGCTGTTTTTT. Protein product: CSVEKWGLAGGSAGELFF.

The chain links TRBV9 to TRBJ1-1, with 7 bases aligning to TRBD1. Germline-derived CDR1 and CDR2 are SGDLS and YYNGEE. CDR3 length: 14 residues. Unmatched junction bases numbered 10, after V lost 0 bases and J lost 11 bases. The DNA for the CDR3 is TGTGCCAGCAGCGTAGCTGAACAGGGGTATGGCGCTTTCTTT. Protein sequence: CASSVAEQGYGAFF.

The chain joins TRBV6-5 to TRBJ2-7; TRBD2 matches 7 bases. V was clipped by 2 bases and J by 5 bases; unmatched bases: 9. The germline CDR1 and CDR2 sequences are MNHEY and SVGAGI. This CDR3 is built from 15 residues. Here the CDR3 DNA reads TGTGCCAGCAGTTACACTCAGCGGGGTTTGGACGAGCAGTACTTC. It specifies CASSYTQRGLDEQYF.

This clone was seen a single time. This CDR3 is CASRPGTGQGAKQPQHF. The CDR3 nucleotides read TGTGCCAGTAGGCCTGGGACGGGACAGGGGGCTAAGCAGCCCCAGCATTTT. The chain combines TRBV19 with TRBJ1-5, with 12 bases that match TRBD1. The germline V gene has CDR1 LNHDA and CDR2 SQIVND (reference sequence). CDR3 length: 17 residues. The V and J ends lost 6 bases and 7 bases, in that order; junction bases with no gene match: 13.

This sequence joins TRBV6-5 and TRBJ1-3; no clear D. CDR3 length: 15 residues. Germline V CDR1 and CDR2: MNHEY, SVGAGI. Trimming took off 2 bases at V and 7 bases at J, with 15 bases between the two ends. This CDR3 reads CASSYGHPQRNTIYF. CDR3 nucleotide sequence: TGTGCCAGCAGTTACGGCCACCCTCAGCGGAACACCATATATTTT.

The rearrangement uses TRBV7-9 and TRBJ1-1; D gene uncertain. The CDR3 totals 12 residues. From germline, CDR1 is SEHNR and CDR2 FQNEAQ (reference sequence). Trimming stripped 6 bases from V and 1 base from J, with 6 bases between. DNA of the CDR3: TGTGCCAGCAGAGACTGGAACACTGAAGCTTTCTTT. Encoded protein: CASRDWNTEAFF.

This clone was detected only a few times. This rearrangement joins TRBV7-2 to TRBJ2-1; no firm D call. The V end lost 3 bases, the J end lost 0 bases, and 9 bases lay between the germline ends. The CDR3 has 15 residues. Germline CDR1 and CDR2: SGHTA and FQGNSA. The CDR3 here is CASSFEISSYNEQFF. The CDR3 DNA reads as TGTGCCAGCAGCTTCGAAATTAGCTCCTACAATGAGCAGTTCTTC.

The CDR3 sequence: CASSPTGTGFYEQYF. CDR3 nucleotide sequence: TGTGCCAGCAGCCCGACCGGGACAGGTTTCTACGAGCAGTACTTC. The rearrangement uses TRBV5-6 and TRBJ2-7, with 8 bases lining up with TRBD1. Germline-derived CDR1 and CDR2 are SGHDT and YYEEEE. V was pared by 4 bases and J by 3 bases, with 9 bases of the junction left unmatched. This CDR3 contains 15 residues.

V and J are TRBV19 and TRBJ1-2; 9 positions match TRBD1. This CDR3 has 14 amino acids. The germline V gene has CDR1 LNHDA and CDR2 SQIVND (reference sequence). V lost 5 bases to trimming and J lost 4 bases; unmatched junction nucleotides: 5. The CDR3 DNA follows: TGTGCCAGTAGTGTGGGACAGGGTCCCTATGGCTACACCTTC. Its translation is CASSVGQGPYGYTF.

V is TRBV19 and J is TRBJ2-1, with 9 bases that match TRBD1. V was clipped by 3 bases and J by 8 bases; unmatched bases: 8. Germline CDR1 LNHDA, CDR2 SQIVND (reference sequence). This CDR3 has 15 amino acids. The CDR3 DNA sequence: TGTGCCAGTAGTATCGGGACAGGGCCTCACGATGAGCAGTTCTTC. Amino acids: CASSIGTGPHDEQFF.

This chain connects TRBV6-6 to TRBJ1-5, with D possibly TRBD1 on 6 matching bases. The CDR3 is 15 residues long. Trimming removed 4 bases from V and 4 bases from J, with 14 bases in between. Germline values: CDR1 MNHNY, CDR2 SVGAGI (reference sequence). The CDR3 nucleotides read TGTGCCAGCAGTTTCGGTTCAGGGGTTAATCAGCCCCAGCATTTT. It translates to CASSFGSGVNQPQHF.

This sequence joins TRBV19 and TRBJ2-7; unclear D gene. The ends were cut back, 3 bases at V and 3 bases at J, with 9 bases in the middle. Germline CDR1 LNHDA, CDR2 SQIVND (reference sequence). CDR3 length equals 13 residues. The CDR3 loop is CASSIRRNYEQYF. The CDR3 bases are TGTGCCAGTAGTATTAGGAGAAACTACGAGCAGTACTTC.

The chain links TRBV27 to TRBJ2-3, with TRBD2 matching over 8 bases. This CDR3 spans 14 amino acids. Germline CDR1 and CDR2: MNHEY and SMNVEV (reference sequence). V shed 5 bases and J 1 base; nucleotides not matched to a gene: 2. CDR3 bases: TGTGCCAGCAGTCAGACTAGCGGCACAGATACGCAGTATTTT. Its translation is CASSQTSGTDTQYF.

The genes are TRBV7-3 and TRBJ2-5; D gene ambiguous. The germline V and J ends were trimmed by 4 bases and 4 bases, with 10 bases remaining between them. The CDR3 spans 13 residues. Germline CDR1 SGHTA, CDR2 FQGTGA. CDR3 sequence reads: CASSSGYRETQYF. The CDR3 coding sequence is TGTGCCAGCAGCTCAGGCTACCGAGAGACCCAGTACTTC.

This chain connects TRBV5-1 to TRBJ2-5; the D is unclear. Germline CDR1 is SGHRS and CDR2 is YFSETQ. Trimming cost V 0 bases and J 1 base, with 10 bases left between them. This CDR3 is 15 amino acids long. CDR3 residues: CASSLVGQAQETQYF. Here the CDR3 DNA reads TGCGCCAGCAGCTTGGTTGGGCAGGCCCAAGAGACCCAGTACTTC.

This sequence joins TRBV23-1 and TRBJ2-2; D is perhaps TRBD1 (5 bases). TRBV23-1 is known as an ORF, though its function is uncertain. Trimming left V 0 bases short and J 0 bases short, with 14 bases between. The CDR3 loop spans 18 amino acids. The CDR3 here is CASSQSRQFRANTGELFF. Here the CDR3 DNA reads TGCGCCAGCAGTCAATCGCGGCAGTTCAGGGCGAACACCGGGGAGCTGTTTTTT.

The V and J genes are TRBV28 and TRBJ2-3, with a weak D call TRBD2 (6 bases). CDR3 length equals 15 residues. V lost 3 bases and J 2 bases, leaving 12 bases between the germline ends. Germline-derived CDR1 and CDR2 are MDHEN and SYDVKM. CDR3 region: CASSLHPGVTDTQYF. The CDR3 DNA is TGTGCCAGCAGTTTGCATCCGGGAGTCACAGATACGCAGTATTTT.

The chain couples TRBV9 to TRBJ1-5; possibly TRBD1 for D (5 bases). Germline V gene data show CDR1 as SGDLS and CDR2 as YYNGEE. The CDR3 loop spans 19 amino acids. V dropped 5 bases and J dropped 0 bases, with 24 bases sitting between them. This CDR3 reads CASRSGAPGPVYSNQPQHF. The CDR3 DNA reads as TGTGCCAGCAGGTCTGGGGCCCCCGGACCGGTATATAGCAATCAGCCCCAGCATTTT.

The chain links TRBV4-2 to TRBJ2-7; 9 bases line up with TRBD2. The CDR3 totals 20 residues. Germline V gene sequence: CDR1 LGHNA, CDR2 YNFKEQ. With V trimmed by 2 bases and J by 2 bases, 19 bases remained unmatched. The CDR3 DNA sequence: TGTGCCAGCAGCCAAACGGGGGGGATAATCAGCGGGAGGAACCCCTACGAGCAGTACTTC. It yields the protein CASSQTGGIISGRNPYEQYF.